The source of this T cell receptor beta chain is a study of cytomegalovirus exposure and HLA in healthy donors. It was with 60 Vbeta and 13 Jbeta primers that the PCR ran. Method: immunoSEQ multiplex PCR; TCRdb's copy keeps in-frame clones and lacks some. The sample includes under 150,000 clones, roughly four fifths of them seen just once. V lost 5 bases and J lost 9, with 11 bases in between. Germline loops: CDR1 MNHEY, CDR2 SVGAGI. This CDR3 is 12 amino acids long. The TCR was taken from a male donor in good health and CMV-seronegative. V and J are TRBV6-5 and TRBJ2-1; D may be TRBD1 (7 bases). The source material was PBMCs. CDR3 coding DNA: TGTGCCAGCAGTAGACAGGGAGGTGAGCAGTTCTTC. This codes for CASSRQGGEQFF.